This TCR beta chain was captured by sequencing in a study of T cells in Graves' hyperthyroidism and ophthalmopathy. Study outcomes and limitations: It was a median 6.5 months before onset that the model predicted ophthalmopathy.

The CDR3 spans 15 residues. V lost 4 bases, J lost 4 bases, and 12 bases lay in between. Germline V lookup: CDR1 KGHDR, CDR2 SFDVKD. Each 10 ml fresh peripheral blood draw supplied the PBMCs. Turning to this clonotype: Its matching antigen is unknown.

The source material, RNA transcripts, was used to amplify TCR beta CDR3 regions. HTBI primers drove first-round RT-PCR of the TCR CDR3. TCRdb re-called the multiplex PCR reads through MiXCR, storing one row per CDR3 protein. This sample has approximately 640,000 distinct CDR3 sequences, with roughly 17% found just once. The rearrangement links TRBV24-1 to TRBJ2-2; the D is unclear. The receptor's source is a woman between 25 and 40 years old with Graves' hyperthyroidism. The sample comprised blood. CDR3 in amino acids: CATSDASKATGELFF. Written as DNA, the CDR3 is TGTGCCACCAGTGACGCCTCCAAGGCCACCGGGGAGCTGTTTTTT.